This T cell receptor beta chain is from a study of monozygotic twins with inflammatory bowel disease. With the 5' RACE reads reprocessed, TCRdb shows one record per CDR3 protein and no DNA. The specimen's table records 70,000 to 95,000 distinct CDR3 sequences. The germline V gene encodes CDR1 SGHRS and CDR2 YFSETQ. The length of the CDR3 is 14 residues. The chain links TRBV5-1 to TRBJ1-1. Sequences were obtained from blood. This receptor was taken from a human donor with ulcerative colitis or Crohn's disease, or a healthy co-twin of an affected twin (not recorded which). The CDR3 protein is CASSLARVDTEAFF.